The clone carrying this T cell receptor (beta chain) was picked up a small number of times. Its specificity is unknown. The data belong to a study of CD8 T cells in ankylosing spondylitis. TCRdb independently ran MiXCR on the 5' RACE reads; one entry per CDR3 protein. The table lists a few hundred thousand distinct CDR3 sequences, around 22% of them singletons. Germline CDR1 is SQVTM and CDR2 is ANQGSEA. CDR3 length: 14 residues. V lost 6 bases and J lost 1; bases outside the gene matches: 6. Study conclusions and caveats: What appeared characteristic of ankylosing spondylitis blood was a TCR beta motif of eight highly homologous variants.

Input material: blood, either unsorted or a sorted T cell fraction (not recorded which). The chain combines TRBV29-1 with TRBJ2-3; 8 nucleotides match TRBD1. The sequence derives from a male donor with ankylosing spondylitis. The CDR3 here is CSVNGQGRTDTQYF. The CDR3 DNA follows: TGCAGCGTCAACGGACAGGGACGCACAGATACGCAGTATTTT.